A selection of T cell receptor beta chains follows, all from one sample in a study of shared clonotypes between healthy human individuals. Clones were sequenced by immunoSEQ multiplex PCR, and TCRdb holds only the in-frame ones, with some missing. This sample has around 2.5 million clones; 80% to 95% occur once, and the top ten carry about 0.38%. The sequencing input was naive CD4+ T cells from PBMCs. Receptor source: a man aged 18 to 30 in good health. Some clones in this sample may be carry-over from other donors' samples. The CDR3 runs from the conserved cysteine through the conserved F or W. Fields, in order: D gene, clone size, J gene, V gene, CDR3 DNA, CDR3 protein. D genes are given only for firm matches. For some rows the clone size is stated as once, few or many, or as a class when expanded; others skip it.

d_call: TRBD1
clone_size: -
j_call: TRBJ2-3
v_call: TRBV5-1
cdr3_nt: TGCGCCAGCGGGCCAGGGACAGGGGCCGCAGATACGCAGTATTTT
cdr3_aa: CASGPGTGAADTQYF

d_call: -
clone_size: once
j_call: TRBJ1-2
v_call: TRBV6-5
cdr3_nt: TGTGCCAGCAGCGTGGTTCCTAACTATGGCTACACCTTC
cdr3_aa: CASSVVPNYGYTF

d_call: -
clone_size: -
j_call: TRBJ2-5
v_call: TRBV27
cdr3_nt: TGTGCCAGCATCCACCCTCGGGCGGGGCCGGACCAAGAGACCCAGTACTTC
cdr3_aa: CASIHPRAGPDQETQYF

d_call: TRBD2
clone_size: -
j_call: TRBJ2-3
v_call: TRBV2
cdr3_nt: TGTGCCAGCAGTACTAGCGGGAGCAGCACAGATACGCAGTATTTT
cdr3_aa: CASSTSGSSTDTQYF

d_call: -
clone_size: -
j_call: TRBJ2-1
v_call: TRBV7-2
cdr3_nt: TGTGCCAGCAGCTTAACCAGAAGTACGGAGCAGTTCTTC
cdr3_aa: CASSLTRSTEQFF

d_call: TRBD2
clone_size: -
j_call: TRBJ2-7
v_call: TRBV28
cdr3_nt: TGTGCCAGCAGTTTTCGTAGCGGGAGAGTGGAGCAGTACTTC
cdr3_aa: CASSFRSGRVEQYF

d_call: -
clone_size: once
j_call: TRBJ2-7
v_call: TRBV18
cdr3_nt: TGTGCCAGCTCACCACCGGTGGAACTCTACGAGCAGTACTTC
cdr3_aa: CASSPPVELYEQYF

d_call: -
clone_size: -
j_call: TRBJ1-1
v_call: TRBV19
cdr3_nt: TGTGCCAGTAGTATAGCACAGAACACTGAAGCTTTCTTT
cdr3_aa: CASSIAQNTEAFF

d_call: -
clone_size: -
j_call: TRBJ2-7
v_call: TRBV28
cdr3_nt: TGTGCCAGCAGCAACTTGGTCGGTGAGCCTTACGAGCAGTACTTC
cdr3_aa: CASSNLVGEPYEQYF

d_call: TRBD1
clone_size: -
j_call: TRBJ2-7
v_call: TRBV6-5
cdr3_nt: TGTGCCAGCAGTTACGAGGGACAGGGTACTCGCGAGCAGTACTTC
cdr3_aa: CASSYEGQGTREQYF

d_call: TRBD1
clone_size: -
j_call: TRBJ2-2
v_call: TRBV6-6
cdr3_nt: TGTGCCAGCAGTAAACCAGGGGGTGAACACCGGGAGCTGTTTTTT
cdr3_aa: CASSKPGGEHRELFF

d_call: TRBD2
clone_size: -
j_call: TRBJ2-3
v_call: TRBV7-9
cdr3_nt: TGTGCCAGCAGCGGAAGTGGCACGGGGGGTGGTGGTACGCAGTATTTT
cdr3_aa: CASSGSGTGGGGTQYF

d_call: -
clone_size: -
j_call: TRBJ2-3
v_call: TRBV9
cdr3_nt: TGTGCCAGCAGCGTAGTTGTCACAGATACGCAGTATTTT
cdr3_aa: CASSVVVTDTQYF

d_call: TRBD2
clone_size: -
j_call: TRBJ2-5
v_call: TRBV14
cdr3_nt: TGTGCCAGCAGCAAAAGGGGCACTAGCGGGAGGAAAGAGACCCAGTACTTC
cdr3_aa: CASSKRGTSGRKETQYF

d_call: TRBD1
clone_size: -
j_call: TRBJ1-1
v_call: TRBV20-1
cdr3_nt: TGCAGTGCTAGGGGGACAGTTGAAGCTTTCTTT
cdr3_aa: CSARGTVEAFF

d_call: -
clone_size: -
j_call: TRBJ2-3
v_call: TRBV7-2
cdr3_nt: TGTGCCAGCAGCCAAAGGAGAGGGAACCCAGATACGCAGTATTTT
cdr3_aa: CASSQRRGNPDTQYF

d_call: TRBD2
clone_size: -
j_call: TRBJ2-2
v_call: TRBV28
cdr3_nt: TGTGCCACCGGGACTAGCGGGAACTCCGGGGAGCTGTTTTTT
cdr3_aa: CATGTSGNSGELFF

d_call: TRBD2
clone_size: -
j_call: TRBJ2-1
v_call: TRBV5-5
cdr3_nt: TGTGCCAGCAGCTCGGGACTAGCGGGAGGGCTCTCCTACAATGAGCAGTTCTTC
cdr3_aa: CASSSGLAGGLSYNEQFF

d_call: TRBD1
clone_size: -
j_call: TRBJ1-1
v_call: TRBV7-9
cdr3_nt: TGTGCCAGCAGCCCCGACAGGGCCCCCATGAACACTGAAGCTTTCTTT
cdr3_aa: CASSPDRAPMNTEAFF

d_call: -
clone_size: -
j_call: TRBJ1-6
v_call: TRBV7-2
cdr3_nt: TGTGCCAGCAGCCCATATGATTCACCCCTCCACTTT
cdr3_aa: CASSPYDSPLHF

d_call: -
clone_size: -
j_call: TRBJ1-1
v_call: TRBV14
cdr3_nt: TGTGCCAGCAGCCAAGACTTTTGGGGAGGCACTGAAGCTTTCTTT
cdr3_aa: CASSQDFWGGTEAFF

d_call: TRBD2
clone_size: -
j_call: TRBJ2-3
v_call: TRBV5-4
cdr3_nt: TGTGCCAGCAGCTACCGTCCCGGGACTAGCGGGAGCGCTACGCAGTATTTT
cdr3_aa: CASSYRPGTSGSATQYF

d_call: -
clone_size: -
j_call: TRBJ2-2
v_call: TRBV28
cdr3_nt: TGTGCCAGCAGTTTGGCTGGGGTACCGAACACCGGGGAGCTGTTTTTT
cdr3_aa: CASSLAGVPNTGELFF

d_call: TRBD2
clone_size: once
j_call: TRBJ2-3
v_call: TRBV7-3
cdr3_nt: TGTGCCAGCAGCTACCAAGCCGGGAGGGCGCAGTATTTT
cdr3_aa: CASSYQAGRAQYF

d_call: -
clone_size: -
j_call: TRBJ2-7
v_call: TRBV21-1
cdr3_nt: TGCGCCAGCAGCAACCCGCGAAGGGGCAGGAGCTCCTACGAGCAGTACTTC
cdr3_aa: CASSNPRRGRSSYEQYF

d_call: -
clone_size: -
j_call: TRBJ1-5
v_call: TRBV2
cdr3_nt: TGTGCCAGCAGTGTCCTGCGGGGTGGACAGCCCCAGCATTTT
cdr3_aa: CASSVLRGGQPQHF

d_call: -
clone_size: -
j_call: TRBJ1-1
v_call: TRBV11-2
cdr3_nt: TGTGCCAGCAGCCCGACCCTCCATACTGAAGCTTTCTTT
cdr3_aa: CASSPTLHTEAFF

d_call: -
clone_size: -
j_call: TRBJ1-3
v_call: TRBV5-6
cdr3_nt: TGTGCCAGCAGCCGCAAAAATTGGCCCTCAGGAAACACCATATATTTT
cdr3_aa: CASSRKNWPSGNTIYF

d_call: TRBD1
clone_size: -
j_call: TRBJ1-1
v_call: TRBV19
cdr3_nt: TGTGCCAGTAGTCTTGGGACAGGGCTGAACACTGAAGCTTTCTTT
cdr3_aa: CASSLGTGLNTEAFF

d_call: -
clone_size: -
j_call: TRBJ2-7
v_call: TRBV6-6
cdr3_nt: TGTGCCAGCCAAGGGGGCTCCTACGAGCAGTACTTC
cdr3_aa: CASQGGSYEQYF

d_call: TRBD1
clone_size: -
j_call: TRBJ2-7
v_call: TRBV14
cdr3_nt: TGTGCCAGCAGCCAATGGACAGGGTCCTACGAGCAGTACTTC
cdr3_aa: CASSQWTGSYEQYF

d_call: -
clone_size: -
j_call: TRBJ1-2
v_call: TRBV20-1
cdr3_nt: TGCAGCGAGTCCATCTCGTTAGGCTACACCTTC
cdr3_aa: CSESISLGYTF

d_call: -
clone_size: -
j_call: TRBJ2-3
v_call: TRBV18
cdr3_nt: TGTGCCAGCTCACCTCCTCAGGATACGCAGTATTTT
cdr3_aa: CASSPPQDTQYF

d_call: -
clone_size: -
j_call: TRBJ2-7
v_call: TRBV21-1
cdr3_nt: TGTGCCAGCAGCAAAGCGCTGGGGCAGGGGGGCTACGAGCAGTACTTC
cdr3_aa: CASSKALGQGGYEQYF

d_call: -
clone_size: -
j_call: TRBJ2-5
v_call: TRBV28
cdr3_nt: TGTGCCAGCAGTCCTCCCGGGACAAACAACATACAGACCCAGTACTTC
cdr3_aa: CASSPPGTNNIQTQYF

d_call: TRBD2
clone_size: -
j_call: TRBJ2-1
v_call: TRBV7-2
cdr3_nt: TGTGCCAGCAGCTTAAATCCGGGACTAGCGGCATACAATGAGCAGTTCTTC
cdr3_aa: CASSLNPGLAAYNEQFF

d_call: -
clone_size: -
j_call: TRBJ2-1
v_call: TRBV9
cdr3_nt: TGTGCCAGCAGCGTAGTCGCAGAAAACAATGAGCAGTTCTTC
cdr3_aa: CASSVVAENNEQFF

d_call: TRBD2
clone_size: -
j_call: TRBJ2-1
v_call: TRBV9
cdr3_nt: TGTGCCAGCAGCATGCGGGAGAATGAGCAGTTCTTC
cdr3_aa: CASSMRENEQFF

d_call: TRBD1
clone_size: -
j_call: TRBJ2-5
v_call: TRBV5-4
cdr3_nt: TGTGCCAGCAGCTTGGGCTTAGACAGGGGTCAGACCCAGTACTTC
cdr3_aa: CASSLGLDRGQTQYF

d_call: -
clone_size: -
j_call: TRBJ2-1
v_call: TRBV5-4
cdr3_nt: TGTGCCAGCAGCTTGATCGGGGGCGATGAGCAGTTCTTC
cdr3_aa: CASSLIGGDEQFF

d_call: -
clone_size: few
j_call: TRBJ1-1
v_call: TRBV5-1
cdr3_nt: TGCGCCAGCAGCTTGGGGGGAAACACTGAAGCTTTCTTT
cdr3_aa: CASSLGGNTEAFF

d_call: -
clone_size: -
j_call: TRBJ2-5
v_call: TRBV7-2
cdr3_nt: TGTGCCAGCAGCGTTTGGGGGCCCGGAGAGACCCAGTACTTC
cdr3_aa: CASSVWGPGETQYF

d_call: TRBD2
clone_size: -
j_call: TRBJ2-7
v_call: TRBV27
cdr3_nt: TGTGCCAGCAGGCCGGGCGGGAGGGTTTACGAGCAGTACTTC
cdr3_aa: CASRPGGRVYEQYF

d_call: -
clone_size: -
j_call: TRBJ1-1
v_call: TRBV7-6
cdr3_nt: TGTGCCAGCAGCTTCAGACCAGGGGCCATGAACACTGAAGCTTTCTTT
cdr3_aa: CASSFRPGAMNTEAFF

d_call: TRBD1
clone_size: -
j_call: TRBJ2-7
v_call: TRBV5-1
cdr3_nt: TGCGCCAGCAGCGACGGAACTCGCCGGGACAGGGGATTCGAGCAGTACTTC
cdr3_aa: CASSDGTRRDRGFEQYF

d_call: TRBD1
clone_size: -
j_call: TRBJ1-4
v_call: TRBV5-1
cdr3_nt: TGCGCCAGCAGCTTAGGGACAGGGGGCTTTAATGAAAAACTGTTTTTT
cdr3_aa: CASSLGTGGFNEKLFF

d_call: TRBD1
clone_size: -
j_call: TRBJ2-7
v_call: TRBV9
cdr3_nt: TGTGCCAGCAGCTACGGACAGGGTTCCTACGAGCAGTACTTC
cdr3_aa: CASSYGQGSYEQYF

d_call: TRBD2
clone_size: -
j_call: TRBJ2-1
v_call: TRBV9
cdr3_nt: TGTGCCAGCAGCCCCTCGGGCGGGAGAACCTACAATGAGCAGTTCTTC
cdr3_aa: CASSPSGGRTYNEQFF

d_call: TRBD2
clone_size: -
j_call: TRBJ2-5
v_call: TRBV28
cdr3_nt: TGTGCCAGCAGTAGCGGGAGATGGGAGACCCAGTACTTC
cdr3_aa: CASSSGRWETQYF

d_call: TRBD1
clone_size: -
j_call: TRBJ1-2
v_call: TRBV5-1
cdr3_nt: TGCGCCAGCAGCCTGAGACCGGGACAGGGGGCAAATGGCTACACCTTC
cdr3_aa: CASSLRPGQGANGYTF

d_call: -
clone_size: -
j_call: TRBJ2-7
v_call: TRBV28
cdr3_nt: TGTGCCAGCAGCGGGGACTACGAGCAGTACTTC
cdr3_aa: CASSGDYEQYF

d_call: -
clone_size: -
j_call: TRBJ2-6
v_call: TRBV6-1
cdr3_nt: TGTGCCAGCAGTGAAGCGTTGGAATGTAACAAACGGGCCAACGTCCTGACTTTC
cdr3_aa: CASSEALECNKRANVLTF

d_call: -
clone_size: -
j_call: TRBJ1-3
v_call: TRBV27
cdr3_nt: TGTGCCAGCAGTTTATCTCTAGGAAACACCATATATTTT
cdr3_aa: CASSLSLGNTIYF

d_call: -
clone_size: -
j_call: TRBJ2-7
v_call: TRBV5-1
cdr3_nt: TGCGCCAGCAGCTTGGCGTCGACCTCGTCCGAGCAGTACTTC
cdr3_aa: CASSLASTSSEQYF